This T cell receptor beta chain was captured in a study of blood T cell repertoires in COVID-19. In the source study's methods: Nucleated cell counts were estimated from reference gene primer amplification. The repertoire was sequenced with immunoSEQ multiplex PCR; TCRdb's copy has only in-frame clones and lacks some. That table supplies the V and J calls and clone size; D and trimming were determined from the DNA. The sample consists of about 110,000 clones, around 89% of them appearing once. Sample: peripheral blood. This receptor was obtained from a human donor in a cohort sampled during active COVID-19.

This chain's CDR3 is CASSVRTGGPYEQYF. The CDR3 DNA is TGTGCCAGCAGCGTCAGGACAGGGGGTCCCTACGAGCAGTACTTC. The V gene is TRBV5-4, the J gene TRBJ2-7; 10 positions match TRBD1. With 4 bases clipped from V and 2 bases from J, the junction kept 6 bases outside the gene matches. The CDR3 runs to 15 residues. In germline, CDR1 is SGHNT, CDR2 YYREEE (reference sequence). Looking up the rest from reference TRBV5-4 and TRBJ2-7 gives the full variable domain: ETGVTQSPTHLIKTRGQQVTLRCSSQSGHNTVSWYQQALGQGPQFIFQYYREEENGRGNFPPRFSGLQFPNYSSELNVNALELDDSALYLCASSVRTGGPYEQYFGPGTRLTVT.